This passage covers 20 T cell receptor beta chains from one sample sequenced in a study of cytomegalovirus exposure and HLA in healthy donors. 13 Jbeta primers and 60 Vbeta primers were used for the PCR. Method: immunoSEQ multiplex PCR; TCRdb's copy keeps in-frame clones and lacks some. Its clone listing holds tens of thousands of clones. The sequenced sample consisted of PBMCs. The receptors stem from a young man in good health and CMV-seropositive.

This rearrangement joins TRBV28 to TRBJ1-1, with unresolved D. The CDR3 loop spans 15 amino acids. V lost 2 bases to trimming and J lost 3 bases, with 13 bases between them. Germline V gives CDR1 MDHEN, CDR2 SYDVKM. The CDR3 DNA is TGTGCCAGCAGTTTAATCCCCCAGGACTACACTGAAGCTTTCTTT. Its translation: CASSLIPQDYTEAFF.

The rearrangement uses TRBV10-3 and TRBJ2-7; maybe TRBD1 (6 bases). The CDR3 contains 18 residues. V lost 3 bases and J lost 1, with 22 bases in between. Germline-derived CDR1 and CDR2 are ENHRY and SYGVKD. The CDR3 protein is CAISDPDNPRGGSYEQYF. The CDR3 region has the DNA TGTGCCATCAGTGACCCCGATAATCCCAGGGGTGGGTCCTACGAGCAGTACTTC.

The chain employs TRBV6-4 and TRBJ1-2; 10 bases map to TRBD1. CDR1 and CDR2 (germline): MRHNA, SNTAGT. The CDR3 extends over 16 amino acids. V gave up 5 bases and J gave up 2 bases; unmatched junction bases: 8. As DNA, the CDR3 is TGTGCCAGCAGTCCCGGGACAGGGGCCTCGAACTATGGCTACACCTTC. This encodes CASSPGTGASNYGYTF.

The CDR3, as DNA: TGTGCCATCAGTGAGACAGCCGAGCAGTACTTC. It codes for CAISETAEQYF. The rearrangement uses TRBV10-3 and TRBJ2-7; D is undetermined. The CDR3 spans 11 residues. V was clipped by 2 bases and J by 6 bases, with 5 bases between them. Germline V gene data show CDR1 as ENHRY and CDR2 as SYGVKD.

V gene TRBV9 combines with J gene TRBJ2-7; 9 nucleotides agree with TRBD2. Germline loops: CDR1 SGDLS, CDR2 YYNGEE. V shed 3 bases, J shed 2 bases, and the junction held 15 bases outside the gene matches. CDR3 size: 18 residues. The CDR3 sequence is CASSAYPLQREDPYEQYF. The CDR3 coding sequence is TGTGCCAGCAGCGCGTACCCTCTCCAGCGGGAGGACCCCTACGAGCAGTACTTC.

The chain combines TRBV6-5 with TRBJ1-2; D is unresolved. The CDR3 loop spans 15 amino acids. Germline CDR1 MNHEY, CDR2 SVGAGI. Deletions cut 2 bases from V and 0 bases from J, with 10 bases between. CDR3 in DNA: TGTGCCAGCAGTTACGTGGCCCCCGCTAACTATGGCTACACCTTC. It translates to CASSYVAPANYGYTF.

The chain joins TRBV2 to TRBJ1-5, with TRBD1 matching 8 bases. This CDR3 comprises 14 residues. Germline V gene sequence: CDR1 SNHLY, CDR2 FYNNEI. V trimming: 6 bases; J trimming: 3 bases; junction bases outside the gene matches: 4. CDR3: CASRGTGINQPQHF. The CDR3 DNA is TGTGCCAGCAGGGGGACAGGAATCAATCAGCCCCAGCATTTT.

This chain links TRBV19 with TRBJ1-3, with a possible D match to TRBD1 (6 bases). CDR1 is LNHDA, CDR2 SQIVND, per germline (reference sequence). The CDR3 is 15 residues long. V lost 4 bases, J lost 3 bases, and 13 bases lay in between. The CDR3 DNA reads TGTGCCAGTAGTAGGGGGCAAAACATTGGAAACACCATATATTTT. Protein sequence: CASSRGQNIGNTIYF.

This chain uses TRBV2 with TRBJ1-3; D gene ambiguous. The germline gives CDR1 SNHLY, CDR2 FYNNEI. V lost 7 bases and J 0 bases, leaving 4 bases between the germline ends. The CDR3 runs to 12 residues. CDR3 protein: CASTSSGNTIYF. The CDR3 DNA sequence: TGTGCCAGCACCTCCTCTGGAAACACCATATATTTT.

The CDR3 is CASGVGDRDDNEQFF. The CDR3 DNA reads as TGTGCCAGCGGGGTCGGGGACAGGGACGACAATGAGCAGTTCTTC. The chain carries TRBV6-1 and TRBJ2-1; 9 nucleotides agree with TRBD1. The CDR3 totals 15 residues. V was clipped by 8 bases and J by 5 bases; unmatched bases: 10. Per the germline V gene, CDR1 is MNHNS and CDR2 is SASEGT.

This chain links TRBV5-6 with TRBJ2-1, with 14 positions matching TRBD2. The CDR3 contains 17 residues. V lost 6 bases and J lost 8; bases outside the gene matches: 13. CDR1 is SGHDT, CDR2 YYEEEE, per germline. CDR3 region: CASISGTSGSRWYEQFF. As DNA, the CDR3 is TGTGCCAGCATATCCGGGACTAGCGGGAGTCGGTGGTATGAGCAGTTCTTC.

The chain couples TRBV18 to TRBJ1-4; weak D call: TRBD1 (6 bases). The CDR3 is 17 residues long. Germline V CDR1 and CDR2: KGHSH, LQKENI. Trimming took 0 bases from V and 5 from J, leaving 16 bases between them. The CDR3 loop is CASSPPRGLRGNEKLFF. CDR3 bases: TGTGCCAGCTCACCACCTCGGGGACTAAGGGGGAATGAAAAACTGTTTTTT.

On this clone itself: A read error is likely, as this CDR3 ends without the conserved phenylalanine or tryptophan. This rearrangement joins TRBV5-1 to TRBJ2-7; tentatively, D is TRBD1 (5 bases). Per the germline V gene, CDR1 is SGHRS and CDR2 is YFSETQ. CDR3 length: 13 residues. The V gene lost 5 bases and the J gene lost 6 bases, with 15 bases spanning the gap. CDR3 in DNA: TGCGCCAGCAGTTCGAGCTTCCAGGGCGAGCAGTACCTC. It translates to CASSSSFQGEQYL.

The chain links TRBV5-6 to TRBJ2-5; D gene uncertain. The CDR3 is 14 residues long. With 4 bases removed from V and 0 bases from J, the gap between germline ends came to 10 bases. From germline, CDR1 is SGHDT and CDR2 YYEEEE. CDR3 DNA sequence: TGTGCCAGCAGCCCCGGGTCTAACCAAGAGACCCAGTACTTC. This translates into CASSPGSNQETQYF.

The rearrangement links TRBV6-1 to TRBJ1-3; TRBD1 might be the D (5 bases). V was shortened by 6 bases and J by 0 bases, with 12 bases between the two germline ends. Germline CDR1 and CDR2: MNHNS and SASEGT. The CDR3 contains 15 residues. In DNA, the CDR3 is TGTGCCAGCAGGTTCACAGGTGGCTCTGGAAACACCATATATTTT. It specifies CASRFTGGSGNTIYF.

The rearrangement links TRBV29-1 to TRBJ2-3, with 7 bases lining up with TRBD1. J gave up 3 bases and V 8 bases, and 2 bases lay outside the gene matches. The V gene's germline CDR1 is SQVTM and CDR2 ANQGSEA. There are 11 residues in the CDR3. CDR3 sequence (DNA): TGCAGCTTCAGGGGGACAGATACGCAGTATTTT. It yields the protein CSFRGTDTQYF.

This chain uses TRBV30 with TRBJ2-7, with D possibly TRBD1 on 6 matching bases. CDR3 length: 15 residues. Trimming cost V 3 bases and J 0 bases, with 15 bases left between them. Germline CDR1 is GTSNPN and CDR2 is SVGIG (reference sequence). The CDR3 bases are TGTGCCTGGAGGGGCAGGGGCTCTTCCTCCTACGAGCAGTACTTC. The encoded protein is CAWRGRGSSSYEQYF.

V gene TRBV9 combines with J gene TRBJ1-6, with 11 nucleotides matching TRBD1. Germline V CDR1 and CDR2: SGDLS, YYNGEE. V was clipped by 5 bases and J by 9 bases; unmatched bases: 4. The CDR3 length is 14 residues. The chain's CDR3 is CASRAGTGGSPLHF. The CDR3 DNA follows: TGTGCCAGCAGAGCCGGGACAGGGGGTTCACCCCTCCACTTT.

The J gene is TRBJ2-2, the V gene TRBV6-5; D possibly corresponds to TRBD2 (6 bases). The germline CDR1 and CDR2 sequences are MNHEY and SVGAGI. This CDR3 comprises 15 residues. V was shortened by 8 bases and J by 5 bases, with 18 bases between the two germline ends. CDR3 in amino acids: CASGGLGPMTGELFF. The CDR3 DNA sequence: TGTGCCAGCGGGGGGTTGGGGCCGATGACCGGGGAGCTGTTTTTT.

The rearrangement uses TRBV6-1 and TRBJ2-7; 10 nucleotides agree with TRBD1. Germline CDR1 reads MNHNS; CDR2 reads SASEGT. The CDR3 length is 17 residues. Germline trimming cut 0 bases from V and 6 bases from J; bases unmatched to any gene: 11. In nucleotides, the CDR3 is TGTGCCAGCAGTGAAGCCTTTCCCGGGACAGGGGATGGCGAGCAGTACTTC. It encodes CASSEAFPGTGDGEQYF.